This T cell receptor (beta chain) appears in the sequencing data of a study of shared clonotypes between healthy human individuals. Clones were sequenced by immunoSEQ multiplex PCR, and TCRdb holds only the in-frame ones, with some missing. Of approximately 650,000 clones listed, around 95% are singletons. Trimming took off 3 bases at V and 4 bases at J, with 16 bases between the two ends. This CDR3 spans 15 amino acids. Looked up from germline, CDR1 is LNHDA and CDR2 is SQIVND (reference sequence). The naive CD8 fraction comprised CD45RO-negative cells positively selected for CCR7 and excluded terminally differentiated effector memory CD45RA+ cells.

The source of this sequence is a woman aged 25 to 45 in good health. Sequencing was done on a sample of naive CD8+ T cells sorted from blood. The chain uses TRBV19 and TRBJ2-7; no clear D. The CDR3 here is CASSIAQNPLYEQYF. For the CDR3, the DNA is TGTGCCAGTAGTATCGCCCAAAACCCCTTGTACGAGCAGTACTTC.